This TCR beta chain originates from a study of blood T cell repertoires in COVID-19. Study background: PBMCs, B-cell-depleted T cells, or T cells provided the cDNA or gDNA that made up the material.

Per the original data handling: Amplification of reference gene primers was used by the study to estimate nucleated cell counts. Repertoires were generated with immunoSEQ multiplex PCR, while TCRdb's copy carries only in-frame clones and drops some. The V and J calls and clone size were taken over from that table, and D and trimming were inferred from the DNA. The repertoire has some 320,000 clones, roughly nine tenths of them found once; the top ten carry 2.6%. Germline V gene lookup returns CDR1 SGHRS and CDR2 YFSETQ. Unmatched junction bases numbered 9, after V lost 0 bases and J lost 8 bases. The CDR3 has 15 residues.

The specimen sequenced was PBMCs or T cells enriched from blood (not recorded which). The TCR was taken from a man between 60 and 75 years old who had recovered from COVID-19. The rearrangement joins TRBV5-1 to TRBJ1-2; 8 nucleotides align to TRBD1. CDR3 in DNA: TGCGCCAGCAGCTTGGAACGGCAGGGGGCTTGGGGCTACACCTTC. Translation gives CASSLERQGAWGYTF.